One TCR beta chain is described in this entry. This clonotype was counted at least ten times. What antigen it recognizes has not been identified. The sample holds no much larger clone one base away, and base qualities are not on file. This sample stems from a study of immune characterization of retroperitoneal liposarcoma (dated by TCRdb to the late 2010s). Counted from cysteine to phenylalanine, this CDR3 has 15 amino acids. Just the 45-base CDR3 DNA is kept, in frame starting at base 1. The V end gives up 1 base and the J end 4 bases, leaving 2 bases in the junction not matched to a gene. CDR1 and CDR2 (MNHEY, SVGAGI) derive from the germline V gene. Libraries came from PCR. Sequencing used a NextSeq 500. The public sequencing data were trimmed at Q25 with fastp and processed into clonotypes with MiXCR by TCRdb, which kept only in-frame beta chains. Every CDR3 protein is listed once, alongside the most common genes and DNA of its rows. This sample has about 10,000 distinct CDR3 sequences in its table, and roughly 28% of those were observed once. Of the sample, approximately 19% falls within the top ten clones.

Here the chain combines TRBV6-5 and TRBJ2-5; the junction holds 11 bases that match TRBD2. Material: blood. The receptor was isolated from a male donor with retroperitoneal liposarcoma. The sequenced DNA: TGTGCCAGCAGTTACTATAGCGGGGGGGGAGAGACCCAGTACTTC. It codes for CASSYYSGGGETQYF.